The TCR beta chain described here comes from a study of shared clonotypes between healthy human individuals. Whole-study findings and limits: Non-shared clonotypes had lower generation probabilities than those shared by all four donors. Memory subsets had estimated richness that was generally smaller than that of naive subsets.

In this sample, this clone turned up once. What it binds is unknown. CDR3 size: 15 residues. J gave up 1 base and V 4 bases, and 5 bases lay outside the gene matches. In germline, CDR1 is KGHSH, CDR2 LQKENI. The donor population consisted of healthy HIV-negative adults with no recent acute infections or vaccinations. At the deep level, the assay was run. Method: immunoSEQ multiplex PCR; TCRdb's copy keeps in-frame clones and lacks some. This sample carries more than 550,000 clones, less than 95% of them seen once, and the ten largest clones take roughly 36%. This TCR came from a man between 18 and 29 years old in good health. Some clones in this sample may be carry-over from other donors' samples. Material: memory CD8+ T cells from PBMCs. Subset reported: CD45RO+ cells pooled with CCR7-negative TemRA cells. This chain links TRBV18 with TRBJ2-7; 9 bases agree with TRBD1. CDR3 DNA: TGTGCCAGCTCACGCCGGGACAGGGAGTCCTACGAGCAGTACTTC. Translation: CASSRRDRESYEQYF.